This TCR beta chain was captured in a study of PD-1 blockade in classical Hodgkin lymphoma. Concerning this clone itself: The identical CDR3 is also encoded by other nucleotide sequences in the sample.

Trimming removed 0 bases at V and 5 bases at J, with 5 bases between. There are 12 residues in the CDR3. Germline V gene lookup returns CDR1 SGHRS and CDR2 YFSETQ. The repertoire was sequenced with immunoSEQ multiplex PCR; TCRdb's copy has only in-frame clones and lacks some. The sample shows about 63,000 clones, 88% of them seen only once. After autologous stem cell transplantation all patients relapsed, and prior brentuximab vedotin exposure differed between cohorts. This chain uses TRBV5-1 with TRBJ1-2; D is uncertain. This clonotype was sampled from a human donor with classical Hodgkin lymphoma. The material was peripheral blood mononuclear cells (PBMCs), obtained before the second cycle of nivolumab. The CDR3 nucleotides read TGCGCCAGCAGCTTGGAAGGGTATGGCTACACCTTC. Translating it yields CASSLEGYGYTF.